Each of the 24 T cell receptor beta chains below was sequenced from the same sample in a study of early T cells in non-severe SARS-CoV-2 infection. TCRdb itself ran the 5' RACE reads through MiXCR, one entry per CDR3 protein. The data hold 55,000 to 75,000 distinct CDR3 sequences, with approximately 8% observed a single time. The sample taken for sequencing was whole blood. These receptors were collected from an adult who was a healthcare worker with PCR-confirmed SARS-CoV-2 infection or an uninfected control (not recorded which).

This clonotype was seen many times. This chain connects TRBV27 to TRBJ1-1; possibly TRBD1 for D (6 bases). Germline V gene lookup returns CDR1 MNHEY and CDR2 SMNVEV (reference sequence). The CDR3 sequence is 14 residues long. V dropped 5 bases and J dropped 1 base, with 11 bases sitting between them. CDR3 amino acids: CASSKLQGNTEAFF. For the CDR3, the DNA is TGTGCCAGCAGTAAACTACAGGGGAACACTGAAGCTTTCTTT.

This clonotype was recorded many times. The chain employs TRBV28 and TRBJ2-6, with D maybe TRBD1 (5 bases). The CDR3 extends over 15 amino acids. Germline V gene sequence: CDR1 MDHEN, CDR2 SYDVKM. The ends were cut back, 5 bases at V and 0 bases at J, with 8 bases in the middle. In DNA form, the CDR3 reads TGTGCCAGCAGTAGAGACAGCTCTGGGGCCAACGTCCTGACTTTC. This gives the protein CASSRDSSGANVLTF.

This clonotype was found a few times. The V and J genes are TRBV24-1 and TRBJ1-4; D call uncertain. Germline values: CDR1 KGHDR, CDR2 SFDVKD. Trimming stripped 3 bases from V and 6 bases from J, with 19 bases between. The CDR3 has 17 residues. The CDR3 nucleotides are TGTGCCACCAGTGATGGATCTTCACACGCGTCGGATGAAAAACTGTTTTTT. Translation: CATSDGSSHASDEKLFF.

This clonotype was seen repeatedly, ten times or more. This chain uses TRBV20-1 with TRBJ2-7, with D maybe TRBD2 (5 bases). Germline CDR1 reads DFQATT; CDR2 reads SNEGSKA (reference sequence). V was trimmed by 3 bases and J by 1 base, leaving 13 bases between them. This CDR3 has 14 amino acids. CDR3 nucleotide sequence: TGCAGTGCTAGTGGCTCTGGCGGGTCCTACGAGCAGTACTTC. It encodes CSASGSGGSYEQYF.

The chain's CDR3 is CAISEDVNYGYTF. The CDR3 DNA sequence: TGTGCCATCAGTGAGGACGTTAACTATGGCTACACCTTC. This chain joins TRBV10-3 and TRBJ1-2; D remains ambiguous. CDR1 is ENHRY and CDR2 is SYGVKD in the germline V gene. V lost 2 bases and J 1 base, leaving 5 bases between the germline ends. The CDR3 extends over 13 amino acids.

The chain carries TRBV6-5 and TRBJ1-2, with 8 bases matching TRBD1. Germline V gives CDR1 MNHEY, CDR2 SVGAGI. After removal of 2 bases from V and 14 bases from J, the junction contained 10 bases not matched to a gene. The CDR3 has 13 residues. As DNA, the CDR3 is TGTGCCAGCAGTTACGCGACAGGGGCGTTTATAACCTTC. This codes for CASSYATGAFITF.

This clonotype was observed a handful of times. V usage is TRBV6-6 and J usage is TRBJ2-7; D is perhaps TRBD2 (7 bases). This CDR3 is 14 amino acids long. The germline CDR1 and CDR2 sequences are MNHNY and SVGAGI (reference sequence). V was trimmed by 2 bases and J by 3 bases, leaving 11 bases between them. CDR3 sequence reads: CASSYSGDIYEQYF. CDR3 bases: TGTGCCAGCAGTTACAGCGGGGACATCTACGAGCAGTACTTC.

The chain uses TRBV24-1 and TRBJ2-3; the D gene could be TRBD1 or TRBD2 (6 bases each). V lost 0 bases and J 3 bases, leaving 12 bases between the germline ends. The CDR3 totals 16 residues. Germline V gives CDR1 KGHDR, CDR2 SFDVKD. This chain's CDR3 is CATSDLKGGSTDTQYF. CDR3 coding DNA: TGTGCCACCAGTGATTTGAAGGGGGGATCGACAGATACGCAGTATTTT.

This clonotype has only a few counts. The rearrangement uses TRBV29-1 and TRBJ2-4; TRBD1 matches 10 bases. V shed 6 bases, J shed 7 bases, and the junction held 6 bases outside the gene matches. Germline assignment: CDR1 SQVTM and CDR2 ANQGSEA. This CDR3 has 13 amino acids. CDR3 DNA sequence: TGCAGCGTAGGAGGGACAGGGGATAACATTCAGTACTTC. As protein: CSVGGTGDNIQYF.

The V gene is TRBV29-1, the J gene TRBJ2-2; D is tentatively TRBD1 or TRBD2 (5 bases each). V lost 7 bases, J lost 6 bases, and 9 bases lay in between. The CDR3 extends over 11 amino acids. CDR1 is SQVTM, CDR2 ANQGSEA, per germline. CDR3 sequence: CSAQGPGELFF. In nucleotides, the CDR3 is TGCAGCGCCCAGGGACCCGGGGAGCTGTTTTTT.

CDR3 region: CSAGDPMVNEQFF. The CDR3 region has the DNA TGCAGTGCTGGGGACCCGATGGTCAATGAGCAGTTCTTC. The chain combines TRBV20-1 with TRBJ2-1; D could derive from TRBD1 or TRBD2 (5 bases each). V was shortened by 5 bases and J by 6 bases, with 14 bases between the two germline ends. The germline V gene encodes CDR1 DFQATT and CDR2 SNEGSKA (reference sequence). The CDR3 has 13 residues.

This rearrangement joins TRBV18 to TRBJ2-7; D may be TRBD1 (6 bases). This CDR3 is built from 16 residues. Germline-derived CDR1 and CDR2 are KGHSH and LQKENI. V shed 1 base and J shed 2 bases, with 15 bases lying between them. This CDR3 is CASSPQLTGQTYEQYF. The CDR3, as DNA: TGTGCCAGCTCACCACAGTTAACGGGACAAACCTACGAGCAGTACTTC.

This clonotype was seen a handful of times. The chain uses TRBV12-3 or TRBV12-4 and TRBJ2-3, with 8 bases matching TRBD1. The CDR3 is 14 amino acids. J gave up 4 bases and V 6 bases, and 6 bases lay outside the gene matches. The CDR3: CASRLDREADTQYF. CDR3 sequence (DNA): TGTGCCAGCAGACTGGACAGGGAGGCAGATACGCAGTATTTT.

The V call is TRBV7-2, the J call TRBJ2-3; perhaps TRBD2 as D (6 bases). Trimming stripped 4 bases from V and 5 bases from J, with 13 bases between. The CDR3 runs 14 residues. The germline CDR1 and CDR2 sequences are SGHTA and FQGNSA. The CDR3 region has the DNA TGTGCCAGCAGCTGGGGGGACTCCGGAGATACGCAGTATTTT. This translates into CASSWGDSGDTQYF.

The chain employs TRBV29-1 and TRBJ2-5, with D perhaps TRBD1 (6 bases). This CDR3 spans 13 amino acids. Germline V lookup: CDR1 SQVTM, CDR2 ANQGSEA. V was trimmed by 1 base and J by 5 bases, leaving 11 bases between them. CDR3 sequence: CSVEGGRGETQYF. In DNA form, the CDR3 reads TGCAGCGTTGAAGGGGGGCGCGGCGAGACCCAGTACTTC.

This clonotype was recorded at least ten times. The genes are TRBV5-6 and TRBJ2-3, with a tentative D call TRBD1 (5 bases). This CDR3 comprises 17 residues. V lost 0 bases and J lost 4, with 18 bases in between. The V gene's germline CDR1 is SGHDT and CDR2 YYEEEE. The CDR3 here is CASSLAYGKGRADTQYF. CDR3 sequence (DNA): TGTGCCAGCAGCTTGGCCTATGGGAAGGGGCGCGCAGATACGCAGTATTTT.

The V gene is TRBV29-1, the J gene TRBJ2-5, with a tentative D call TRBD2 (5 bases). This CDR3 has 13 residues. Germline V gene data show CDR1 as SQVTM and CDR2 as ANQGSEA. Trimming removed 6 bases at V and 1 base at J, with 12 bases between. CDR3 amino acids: CSVRRAVQETQYF. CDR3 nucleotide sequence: TGCAGCGTGCGGAGAGCGGTCCAAGAGACCCAGTACTTC.

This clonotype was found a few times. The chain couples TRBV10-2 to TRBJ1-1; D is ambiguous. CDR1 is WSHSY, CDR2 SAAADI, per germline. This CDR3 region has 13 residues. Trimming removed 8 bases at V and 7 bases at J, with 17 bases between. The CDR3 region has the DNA TGCGCCAGCGCTCAGATGGTGGGGTATGAAGCTTTCTTT. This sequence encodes CASAQMVGYEAFF.

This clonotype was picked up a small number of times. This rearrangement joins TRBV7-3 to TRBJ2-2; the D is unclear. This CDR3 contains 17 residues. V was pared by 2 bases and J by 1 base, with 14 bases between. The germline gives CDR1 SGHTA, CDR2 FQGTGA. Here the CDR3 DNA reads TGTGCCAGCAGCTTATCGGGTATCCTCGGGAACACCGGGGAGCTGTTTTTT. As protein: CASSLSGILGNTGELFF.

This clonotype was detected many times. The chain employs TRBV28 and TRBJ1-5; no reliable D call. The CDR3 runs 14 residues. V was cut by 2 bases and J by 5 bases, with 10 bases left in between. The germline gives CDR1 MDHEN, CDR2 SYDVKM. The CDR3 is CASSLGGPDQPQHF. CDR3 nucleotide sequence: TGTGCCAGCAGTTTAGGAGGTCCCGATCAGCCCCAGCATTTT. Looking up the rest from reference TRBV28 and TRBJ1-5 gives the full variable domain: DVKVTQSSRYLVKRTGEKVFLECVQDMDHENMFWYRQDPGLGLRLIYFSYDVKMKEKGDIPEGYSVSREKKERFSLILESASTNQTSMYLCASSLGGPDQPQHFGDGTRLSIL.

The CDR3 loop reads CASSQQGAKETQYF. The CDR3 region has the DNA TGTGCCAGCAGCCAACAGGGGGCGAAAGAGACCCAGTACTTC. This chain links TRBV7-9 with TRBJ2-5, with 9 bases lining up with TRBD1. The V and J ends lost 5 bases and 3 bases, in that order; junction bases with no gene match: 4. Germline loops: CDR1 SEHNR, CDR2 FQNEAQ (reference sequence). This CDR3 spans 14 amino acids.

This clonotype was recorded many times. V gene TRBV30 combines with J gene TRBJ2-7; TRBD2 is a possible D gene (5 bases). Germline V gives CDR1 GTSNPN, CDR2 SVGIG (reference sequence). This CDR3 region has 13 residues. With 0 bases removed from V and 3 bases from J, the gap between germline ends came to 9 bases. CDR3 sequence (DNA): TGTGCCTGGAGTGTAGCGGCGGTCTACGAGCAGTACTTC. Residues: CAWSVAAVYEQYF.

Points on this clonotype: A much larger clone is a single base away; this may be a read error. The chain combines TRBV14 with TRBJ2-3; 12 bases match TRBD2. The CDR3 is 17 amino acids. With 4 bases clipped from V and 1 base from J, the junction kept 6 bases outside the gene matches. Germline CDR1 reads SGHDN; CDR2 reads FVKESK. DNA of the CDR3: TGTGCCAGCAGCCTGACTAGCGGGAGCCCCTGCACAGATACGCAGTATTTT. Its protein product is CASSLTSGSPCTDTQYF.

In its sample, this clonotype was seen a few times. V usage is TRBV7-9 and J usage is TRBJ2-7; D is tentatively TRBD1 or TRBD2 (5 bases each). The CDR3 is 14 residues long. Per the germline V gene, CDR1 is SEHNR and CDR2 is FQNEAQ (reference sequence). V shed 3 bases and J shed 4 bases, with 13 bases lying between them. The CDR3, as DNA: TGTGCCAGCAGCTTTGACCGGGGCCGTTACGAGCAGTACTTC. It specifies CASSFDRGRYEQYF.